These T cell receptor beta chains were read from a single sample in a study of blood T cell repertoires in COVID-19. The protocol was immunoSEQ multiplex PCR, while the TCRdb copy is restricted to in-frame clones and leaves out a portion. The sample lists approximately 130,000 clones; more than 70% were seen once. Source material: peripheral blood. The receptors were gathered from a human donor in a cohort sampled during active COVID-19. The CDR3 runs from the conserved cysteine through the conserved F or W. A D gene is named only where the DNA matches it firmly. Where a row states a size, it is once, few, many or the class of an expanded clone; other rows omit it.

D | J | size | V | DNA | CDR3
NA | TRBJ2-3 | NA | TRBV2 | TGTGCCAGCAGTGAGGGGGGAGATACGCAGTATTTT | CASSEGGDTQYF
TRBD2 | TRBJ2-1 | NA | TRBV3-1/TRBV3-2 | TGTGCCAGCAGCCAGGCCCGGGGGACTAGCGTTAACAATGAGCAGTTCTTC | CASSQARGTSVNNEQFF
NA | TRBJ2-2 | NA | TRBV7-6 | TGTGCCAGCACCCTCGAAGCACCAGCGGGCACCGGGGAGCTGTTTTTT | CASTLEAPAGTGELFF
NA | TRBJ2-1 | NA | TRBV3-1/TRBV3-2 | TGTGCCAGCAGCCAAGATGGAGCGGAGAGCTCCTACAATGAGCAGTTCTTC | CASSQDGAESSYNEQFF
NA | TRBJ1-1 | NA | TRBV4-2 | TGTGCCAGCAGCCCAGATCAACGGGGATCCGAACATAACCGCATGAACACTGAAGCTTTCTTT | CASSPDQRGSEHNRMNTEAFF
TRBD1 | TRBJ2-1 | NA | TRBV18 | TGTGCCAGCTCACCACGGAGAGGGACAGAAATTGAATCCAATGAGCAGTTCTTC | CASSPRRGTEIESNEQFF
NA | TRBJ1-1 | NA | TRBV5-1 | TGCGCCAGCAGCCCTAGCGGGGGGGCAGCTTTCTTT | CASSPSGGAAFF
TRBD1 | TRBJ1-2 | NA | TRBV2 | TGTGCCAGCCATGGACAGGGAGACTATGGCTACACCTTC | CASHGQGDYGYTF
TRBD2 | TRBJ2-1 | NA | TRBV10-1 | TGCGCCAGCAGCCTCAGACTAGCGGGAGCGAACAATGAGCAGTTCTTC | CASSLRLAGANNEQFF
NA | TRBJ1-3 | NA | TRBV7-2 | TGTGCCAGCAGCTTATCGGGGGTCAACACCATATATTTT | CASSLSGVNTIYF
NA | TRBJ1-1 | NA | TRBV7-2 | TGTGCCAGCAGCTTCGCTGAAGCTTTCTTT | CASSFAEAFF
NA | TRBJ1-2 | NA | TRBV10-3 | TGTGCCATCAGTGGGTTCCGGGAAGCCCTAAATGGCTACACCTTC | CAISGFREALNGYTF
TRBD1 | TRBJ2-4 | few | TRBV3-1/TRBV3-2 | TGTGCCAGCAGCCAGACAGGGATCGGCAAAAACATTCAGTACTTC | CASSQTGIGKNIQYF
TRBD1 | TRBJ1-1 | NA | TRBV27 | TGTGCCAGCAGCCGGGACAGGGTCGGTGGGACTGAAGCTTTCTTT | CASSRDRVGGTEAFF
TRBD1 | TRBJ1-2 | once | TRBV18 | TGTGCCAGCTCACCCCAGGGGACAGGGGGCTTCGGGGACTATGGCTACACCTTC | CASSPQGTGGFGDYGYTF
NA | TRBJ2-1 | once | TRBV24-1 | TGTGCCACCAGTGATTCGAGATACAATGAGCAGTTCTTC | CATSDSRYNEQFF
NA | TRBJ2-7 | NA | TRBV13 | TGTGCCAGCAGCTTTTCAAGGGGCTCCTACGAGCAGTACTTC | CASSFSRGSYEQYF
NA | TRBJ2-2 | NA | TRBV6-5 | TGTGCCAGCAGCGGACTGCGACGGAACACCGGGGAGCTGTTTTTT | CASSGLRRNTGELFF
TRBD2 | TRBJ2-3 | NA | TRBV7-2 | TGTGCCAGCAGCGTTAGCGGGGCTTCCACAGATACGCAGTATTTT | CASSVSGASTDTQYF
NA | TRBJ2-5 | NA | TRBV7-2 | TGTGCCAGCAGCAAAGACAGAGAGACCCAGTACTTC | CASSKDRETQYF
TRBD1 | TRBJ2-7 | NA | TRBV5-1 | TGCGCCAGCAGACAAGAACAGGGGGTGTACGAGCAGTACTTC | CASRQEQGVYEQYF
TRBD1 | TRBJ1-4 | NA | TRBV5-4 | TGTGCCAGCAGCTTGGACAGGGGGCCCCATGAAAAACTGTTTTTT | CASSLDRGPHEKLFF
TRBD1 | TRBJ2-1 | NA | TRBV7-9 | TGTGCCAGCAGCTTAGCCGGTTTTAGGGGGCCCTACAATGAGCAGTTCTTC | CASSLAGFRGPYNEQFF
TRBD1 | TRBJ2-3 | NA | TRBV19 | TGTGCCAGTAGTACGGGACAGGGTACAGATACGCAGTATTTT | CASSTGQGTDTQYF
NA | TRBJ1-5 | NA | TRBV25-1 | TGTGCCAGCGGTAGTCAGCCCCAGCATTTT | CASGSQPQHF
TRBD1 | TRBJ2-5 | NA | TRBV19 | TGTGCCAGTAGTACGGGACAGGGGGCCCGGGAGACCCAGTACTTC | CASSTGQGARETQYF
NA | TRBJ1-1 | NA | TRBV6-4 | TGTGCCAGCAGTGACTCGCAGGGCACTGAAGCTTTCTTT | CASSDSQGTEAFF
NA | TRBJ2-2 | NA | TRBV4-3 | TGCGCCAGCAGCCAAGTAGCCCTGAACACCGGGGAGCTGTTTTTT | CASSQVALNTGELFF
NA | TRBJ1-1 | NA | TRBV2 | TGTGCCAGCAGTGACCATTCGACAGACACTGAAGCTTTCTTT | CASSDHSTDTEAFF
TRBD2 | TRBJ2-3 | NA | TRBV6-6 | TGTGCCAGCAGTCGGCCCGGGACTAGCGGACGCACAGATACGCAGTATTTT | CASSRPGTSGRTDTQYF
NA | TRBJ2-1 | NA | TRBV7-8 | TGTGCCACCGAACCGAGTGCCCCCGGGGTTTACAATGAGCAGTTCTTC | CATEPSAPGVYNEQFF
TRBD2 | TRBJ2-3 | NA | TRBV6-6 | TGTGCCAGCAGCCTAGCGGGCCCTAGCACAGATACGCAGTATTTT | CASSLAGPSTDTQYF
TRBD2 | TRBJ2-7 | NA | TRBV6-2/TRBV6-3 | TGTGCCAGCAGCCTAGCGGGGGAAACCTACGAGCAGTACTTC | CASSLAGETYEQYF
TRBD2 | TRBJ2-5 | once | TRBV5-4 | TGTGCCAGCAGCTACCCTAGCGGGAAACAAGAGACCCAGTACTTC | CASSYPSGKQETQYF
NA | TRBJ2-3 | few | TRBV10-2 | TGCGCCAGCAGTGGGCTACTAGCTACAGATACGCAGTATTTT | CASSGLLATDTQYF
TRBD1 | TRBJ1-2 | NA | TRBV30 | TGTGCCTGGAGTGGGACAGGGGTCGGCTATGGCTACACCTTC | CAWSGTGVGYGYTF
NA | TRBJ2-2 | NA | TRBV19 | TGTGCCAGTAGTAACCTAGCTGGAAGAAACACCGGGGAGCTGTTTTTT | CASSNLAGRNTGELFF
TRBD2 | TRBJ2-3 | NA | TRBV6-1 | TGTGCCAGCAGTGAAGCGAGCGGCACTAGCGGGAGTTGGCCTAGCACAGATACGCAGTATTTT | CASSEASGTSGSWPSTDTQYF
NA | TRBJ2-6 | NA | TRBV29-1 | TGCAGCGTTGAAGATGGAAGAGGGAGCTCTGGGGCCAACGTCCTGACTTTC | CSVEDGRGSSGANVLTF
TRBD1 | TRBJ2-3 | NA | TRBV4-3 | TGCGCCAGCAGCCCGGGACAGGGGAGAGATACGCAGTATTTT | CASSPGQGRDTQYF
NA | TRBJ1-1 | NA | TRBV7-2 | TGTGCCAGCAGCTTAGGCGGGGGCGGTGAAGCTTTCTTT | CASSLGGGGEAFF
NA | TRBJ2-1 | NA | TRBV6-2/TRBV6-3 | TGTGCCAGCAGTGCATGGACAGTCTCCTACAATGAGCAGTTCTTC | CASSAWTVSYNEQFF
NA | TRBJ1-3 | NA | TRBV5-1 | TGCGCCAGCAGCTTGACCGGCGGCGAAAACACCATATATTTT | CASSLTGGENTIYF
NA | TRBJ2-5 | NA | TRBV6-5 | TGTGCCAGCATATTCAGGGATACCCAGTACTTC | CASIFRDTQYF
NA | TRBJ1-5 | few | TRBV5-5 | TGTGCCAGCAGCCCCTATCAGCGGGGGGAACGGCCCCAGCATTTT | CASSPYQRGERPQHF
TRBD1 | TRBJ1-2 | NA | TRBV5-6 | TGTGCCAGCAGCGCCAGTGACAGGGATCTCTATGGCTACACCTTC | CASSASDRDLYGYTF
NA | TRBJ2-7 | NA | TRBV6-5 | TGTGCCAGCAGTTACCGGGGACAAACCTACGAGCAGTACTTC | CASSYRGQTYEQYF
TRBD1 | TRBJ2-1 | NA | TRBV18 | TGTGCCAGCTCACCCATATTACGACAGGGGGCTTGGCAGTTCTTC | CASSPILRQGAWQFF
TRBD1 | TRBJ1-6 | once | TRBV30 | TGTGCCTGGACAGGGGGCGATGGTTCACCCCTCCACTTT | CAWTGGDGSPLHF
NA | TRBJ2-5 | NA | TRBV5-4 | TGTGCCAGCAGCTTGGTCGGAGGGGAGACCCAGTACTTC | CASSLVGGETQYF
TRBD1 | TRBJ1-3 | NA | TRBV6-5 | TGTGCCAGCAGCCCGACAGGGTTCTCTGGAAACACCATATATTTT | CASSPTGFSGNTIYF
TRBD1 | TRBJ1-1 | NA | TRBV4-3 | TGCGCCAGCAGCCAAGATGAACAGGGGGCTACTGAAGCTTTCTTT | CASSQDEQGATEAFF
NA | TRBJ2-1 | once | TRBV6-2/TRBV6-3 | TGTGCCAGCAGTTTTGTCGGGGGGCCAGGGGAGCAGTTCTTC | CASSFVGGPGEQFF
NA | TRBJ1-5 | NA | TRBV6-2/TRBV6-3 | TGTGCCAGCAGCCCGAGCGGGACGAATCAGCCCCAGCATTTT | CASSPSGTNQPQHF
TRBD2 | TRBJ2-5 | NA | TRBV6-1 | TGTGCCAGCAGTGATGGCGGGAGGGCGGAGACCCAGTACTTC | CASSDGGRAETQYF
NA | TRBJ2-1 | NA | TRBV5-1 | TGCGCCAGCAGCTTCGGCGGGACGACGTACAATGAGCAGTTCTTC | CASSFGGTTYNEQFF
NA | TRBJ2-7 | NA | TRBV30 | TGTGCCTGGAGTCCAGGGGTACTACCCGAGCAGTACTTC | CAWSPGVLPEQYF
NA | TRBJ1-6 | NA | TRBV7-2 | TGTGCCAGCAGCTTGCGGGCCAATTCACCCCTCCACTTT | CASSLRANSPLHF